A selection of T cell receptor beta chains follows, all from one sample in a study of T-cell memory formation after mild COVID-19. TCRdb redid the calling of the 5' RACE reads with MiXCR, one entry per CDR3 protein. The sample holds about 470,000 distinct CDR3 sequences, about 18% seen once. Sequencing was carried out using PBMCs or a T cell subset sorted from them (not recorded which). These receptors were collected from an adult woman who had mild COVID-19 (a few samples of this study predate the infection). Cell type and time point are not known. Each CDR3 is given without its conserved first and last residue. A D gene is named only where the DNA matches it firmly.

j_call v_call cdr3_length d_call cdr3_aa
TRBJ2-1 TRBV10-3 13 TRBD2 AISDGRAEEDEQF
TRBJ1-6 TRBV20-1 13 - SARGPRLTYSPLH
TRBJ1-3 TRBV7-2 13 - ASSRDTLRGNTIY
TRBJ2-7 TRBV19 14 - ASSIAWTLSSYEQY
TRBJ2-3 TRBV5-1 12 TRBD1 ASSWTGNQDTQY
TRBJ1-2 TRBV6-4 11 - ASSARMGNGYT
TRBJ2-3 TRBV5-1 15 - ASSLVVGQPSTDTQY
TRBJ2-7 TRBV11-1 13 - ASSLEQTQIYEQY
TRBJ2-5 TRBV10-3 12 - AISDSRDGKTQY
TRBJ2-7 TRBV5-1 15 TRBD2 ASSSPGGAGISYEQY
TRBJ2-3 TRBV29-1 13 TRBD2 SVATRGGPADTQY
TRBJ1-5 TRBV5-1 11 - ASSFAGNQPQH
TRBJ2-1 TRBV19 12 TRBD2 ASSPQRGYNEQF
TRBJ2-1 TRBV5-6 13 TRBD1 ASSFRTGGFNEQF
TRBJ2-7 TRBV9 13 TRBD2 ASSSGTSGSYEQY
TRBJ1-2 TRBV5-6 11 - ASSLDGNYGYT
TRBJ1-2 TRBV7-2 9 - ASSSFSGYT
TRBJ1-2 TRBV12-3/TRBV12-4 12 TRBD1 ASSRTGGIYGYT